This passage covers 6 T cell receptor beta chains from one sample sequenced in a study of blood T cell repertoires in COVID-19. This table comes from immunoSEQ multiplex PCR, and its TCRdb copy is limited to in-frame clones, with some not included. The top ten clones hold approximately 6.7% of a sample with roughly 200,000 clones, 89% of them seen once. The sample was peripheral blood. These receptors were collected from a man aged 35 to 55 with acute or convalescent COVID-19.

CDR3 sequence: CASSSSGGISGANVLTF. CDR3 DNA: TGTGCCAGCAGCTCCTCAGGAGGGATCTCTGGGGCCAACGTCCTGACTTTC. The V and J genes are TRBV7-9 and TRBJ2-6, with D tentatively TRBD2 (6 bases). The V end lost 4 bases, the J end lost 0 bases, and 13 bases lay between the germline ends. The germline V gene has CDR1 SEHNR and CDR2 FQNEAQ (reference sequence). The CDR3 consists of 17 residues.

The chain carries TRBV4-2 and TRBJ1-2; perhaps TRBD1 as D (5 bases). Germline values: CDR1 LGHNA, CDR2 YNFKEQ. This CDR3 contains 17 residues. The V gene lost 1 base and the J gene lost 4 bases, with 19 bases spanning the gap. CDR3 sequence reads: CASSQAGSGGLGYGYTF. Here the CDR3 DNA reads TGTGCCAGCAGCCAAGCGGGGTCGGGGGGACTTGGCTATGGCTACACCTTC.

V and J are TRBV13 and TRBJ2-7, with D maybe TRBD2 (6 bases). Germline V gene data show CDR1 as PRHDT and CDR2 as FYEKMQ (reference sequence). Trimming pared 2 bases from V and 2 bases from J, leaving 10 bases between. The CDR3 extends over 14 amino acids. This CDR3 is CASSLSGWTYEQYF. The CDR3 DNA is TGTGCCAGCAGCTTAAGCGGGTGGACCTACGAGCAGTACTTC. Using reference TRBV13 and TRBJ2-7 for the parts outside the CDR3, the full variable domain is AAGVIQSPRHLIKEKRETATLKCYPIPRHDTVYWYQQGPGQDPQFLISFYEKMQSDKGSIPDRFSAQQFSDYHSELNMSSLELGDSALYFCASSLSGWTYEQYFGPGTRLTVT.

The chain has TRBV21-1 and TRBJ1-5; the table's D gene call, TRBD1, was not cross checked with the DNA. TRBV21-1 is a pseudogene locus. The CDR3 contains 15 residues. The CDR3 DNA is TGTGCCAGCAGCACCGGGACAGGGTCGTATCAGCCCCAGCATTTT. Its translation is CASSTGTGSYQPQHF.

The CDR3 sequence is CASSTGPLNTEAFF. The CDR3 DNA is TGTGCCAGCAGCACAGGACCGTTGAACACTGAAGCTTTCTTT. This chain joins TRBV7-2 and TRBJ1-1, with a possible D match to TRBD1 (5 bases). The CDR3 spans 14 residues. Germline CDR1 is SGHTA and CDR2 is FQGNSA. V lost 5 bases, J lost 0 bases, and 10 bases lay in between.

The J gene is TRBJ2-1, the V gene TRBV27; the match to TRBD1 covers 9 bases. The V gene's germline CDR1 is MNHEY and CDR2 SMNVEV (reference sequence). V gave up 6 bases and J gave up 0 bases; unmatched junction bases: 6. This CDR3 region has 16 residues. CDR3 coding DNA: TGTGCCAGCAGCCGTAGACAGGGGGTCTCCTACAATGAGCAGTTCTTC. This sequence encodes CASSRRQGVSYNEQFF.